Here is one T cell receptor beta chain with its context. As yet, its antigen is unknown. The protocol was immunoSEQ multiplex PCR, while the TCRdb copy is restricted to in-frame clones and leaves out a portion. Of 90,000 to 95,000 clones detected, around 87% appear once; the ten largest clones hold roughly 4%. The CDR3 extends over 15 amino acids. Per germline, CDR1 SGHVS and CDR2 FNYEAQ. V trimming: 7 bases; J trimming: 5 bases; junction bases outside the gene matches: 9. This sample is drawn from a study of OX40 agonist ivuxolimab in advanced cancers. Study overall: The dose of intravenous ivuxolimab that patients received every 2 weeks ranged from 0.01 to 10 mg/kg.

Study findings and constraints: Mean expanded clone counts were higher in CD8+ than CD4+ T cells. Expanded peripheral T cells had an undetermined antigen specificity.

Patients with a history of autoimmune disease or on systemic immunosuppression were excluded. Sequencing used CD4+ or CD8+ T cells sorted from blood, obtained in a trial of the OX40 agonist ivuxolimab. This TCR was recovered from an adult with an advanced solid tumor such as melanoma, head and neck, liver or kidney cancer. J is TRBJ2-3 and V is TRBV7-6, with 10 nucleotides matching TRBD2. The CDR3 region is CASTTLAGPRDTQYF. The CDR3 bases are TGTGCCAGCACCACACTAGCGGGGCCGAGAGATACGCAGTATTTT. Drawing the rest from reference TRBV7-6 and TRBJ2-3, the complete variable domain is GAGVSQSPRYKVTKRGQDVALRCDPISGHVSLYWYRQALGQGPEFLTYFNYEAQQDKSGLPNDRFSAERPEGSISTLTIQRTEQRDSAMYRCASTTLAGPRDTQYFGPGTRLTVL.